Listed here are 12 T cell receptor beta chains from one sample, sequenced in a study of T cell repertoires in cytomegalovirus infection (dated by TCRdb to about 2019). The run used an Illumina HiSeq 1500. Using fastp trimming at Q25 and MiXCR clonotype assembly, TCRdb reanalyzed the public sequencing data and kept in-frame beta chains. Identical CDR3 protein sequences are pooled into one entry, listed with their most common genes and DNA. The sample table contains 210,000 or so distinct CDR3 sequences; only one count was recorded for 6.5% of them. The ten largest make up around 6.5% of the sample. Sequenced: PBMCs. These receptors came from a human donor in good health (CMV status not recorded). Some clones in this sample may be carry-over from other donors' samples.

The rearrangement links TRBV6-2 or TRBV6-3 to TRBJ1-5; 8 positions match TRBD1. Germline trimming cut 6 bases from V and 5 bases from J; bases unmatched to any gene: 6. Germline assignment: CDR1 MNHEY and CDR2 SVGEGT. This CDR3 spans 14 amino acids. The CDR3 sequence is CASSLQGGYQPQHF. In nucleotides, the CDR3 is TGTGCCAGCAGCTTACAGGGGGGCTATCAGCCCCAGCATTTT.

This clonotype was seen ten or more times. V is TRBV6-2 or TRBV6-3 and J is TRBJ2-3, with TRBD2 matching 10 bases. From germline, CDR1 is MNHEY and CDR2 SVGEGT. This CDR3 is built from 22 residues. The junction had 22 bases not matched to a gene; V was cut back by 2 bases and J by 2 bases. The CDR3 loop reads CASSYPAVSGGPAQLYTDTQYF. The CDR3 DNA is TGTGCCAGCAGTTACCCCGCCGTTAGCGGGGGGCCCGCCCAATTATACACAGATACGCAGTATTTT.

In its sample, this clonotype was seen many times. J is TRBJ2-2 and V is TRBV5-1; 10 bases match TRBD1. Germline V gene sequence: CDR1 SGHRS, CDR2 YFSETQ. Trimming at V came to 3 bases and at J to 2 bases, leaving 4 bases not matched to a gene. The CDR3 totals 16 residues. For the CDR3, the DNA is TGCGCCAGCAGCTCCGGACAGGGGGTTAACACCGGGGAGCTGTTTTTT. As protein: CASSSGQGVNTGELFF.

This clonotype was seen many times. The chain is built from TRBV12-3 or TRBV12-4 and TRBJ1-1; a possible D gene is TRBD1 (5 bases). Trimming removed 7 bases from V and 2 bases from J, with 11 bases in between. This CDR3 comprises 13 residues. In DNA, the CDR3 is TGTGCCAGCATTAACCAGGGAAACACTGAAGCTTTCTTT. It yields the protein CASINQGNTEAFF.

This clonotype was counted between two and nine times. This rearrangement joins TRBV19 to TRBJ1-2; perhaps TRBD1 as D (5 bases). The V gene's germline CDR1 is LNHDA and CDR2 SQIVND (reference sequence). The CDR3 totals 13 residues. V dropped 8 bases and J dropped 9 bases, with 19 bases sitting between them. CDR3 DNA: TGTGCCAGTGGAGAGGTTGGGCAGGGCCGCTACACCTTC. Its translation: CASGEVGQGRYTF.

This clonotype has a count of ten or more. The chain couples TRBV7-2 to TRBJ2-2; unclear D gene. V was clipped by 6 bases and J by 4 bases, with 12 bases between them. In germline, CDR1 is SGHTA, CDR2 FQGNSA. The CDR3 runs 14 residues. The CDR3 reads CASSTGPITGELFF. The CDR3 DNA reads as TGTGCCAGCAGTACCGGGCCCATCACCGGGGAGCTGTTTTTT.

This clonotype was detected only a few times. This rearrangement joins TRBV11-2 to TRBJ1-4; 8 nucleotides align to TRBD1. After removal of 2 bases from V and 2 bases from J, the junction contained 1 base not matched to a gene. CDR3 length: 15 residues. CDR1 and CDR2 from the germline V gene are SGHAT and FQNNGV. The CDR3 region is CASSLWTGTNEKLFF. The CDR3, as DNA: TGTGCCAGCAGCTTATGGACAGGGACTAATGAAAAACTGTTTTTT.

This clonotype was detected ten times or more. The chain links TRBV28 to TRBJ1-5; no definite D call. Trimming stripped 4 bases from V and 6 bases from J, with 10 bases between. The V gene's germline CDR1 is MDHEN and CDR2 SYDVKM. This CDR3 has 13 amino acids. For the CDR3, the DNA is TGTGCCAGCAGTTGGGATGAGAGTCAGCCCCAGCATTTT. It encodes CASSWDESQPQHF.

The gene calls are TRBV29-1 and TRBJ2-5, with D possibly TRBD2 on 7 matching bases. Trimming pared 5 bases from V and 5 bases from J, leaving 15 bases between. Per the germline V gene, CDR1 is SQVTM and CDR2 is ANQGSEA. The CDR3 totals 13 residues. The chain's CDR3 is CSVPWGGGETQYF. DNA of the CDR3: TGCAGCGTTCCGTGGGGGGGCGGGGAGACCCAGTACTTC.

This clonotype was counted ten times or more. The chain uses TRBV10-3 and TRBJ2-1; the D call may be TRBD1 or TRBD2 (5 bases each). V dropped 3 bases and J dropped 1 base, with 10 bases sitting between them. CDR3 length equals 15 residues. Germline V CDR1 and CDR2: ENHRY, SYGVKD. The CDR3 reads CAISDGRESYNEQFF. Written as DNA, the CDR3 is TGTGCCATCAGTGACGGCAGGGAGTCCTACAATGAGCAGTTCTTC.

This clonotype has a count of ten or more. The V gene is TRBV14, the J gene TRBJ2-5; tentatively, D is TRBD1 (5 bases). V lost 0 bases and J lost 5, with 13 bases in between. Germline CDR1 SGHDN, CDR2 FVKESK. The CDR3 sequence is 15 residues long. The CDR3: CASSQDGRWGETQYF. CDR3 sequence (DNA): TGTGCCAGCAGCCAAGATGGTCGGTGGGGCGAGACCCAGTACTTC.

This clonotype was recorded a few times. The CDR3: CASSLTGALYNEQFF. The CDR3 DNA is TGTGCCAGCAGCTTGACAGGGGCTTTATACAATGAGCAGTTCTTC. The chain has TRBV5-5 and TRBJ2-1; 7 bases match TRBD1. The germline V gene encodes CDR1 SGHKS and CDR2 YYEKEE (reference sequence). The junction had 5 bases not matched to a gene; V was cut back by 1 base and J by 4 bases. The CDR3 has 15 residues.